These T cell receptor beta chains were read from a single sample in a study of early T cells in non-severe SARS-CoV-2 infection. TCRdb redid the calling of the 5' RACE reads with MiXCR, one entry per CDR3 protein. The sample lists over 50,000 distinct CDR3 sequences, less than 14% occurring once. Input material: whole blood. The receptors were gathered from an adult who was a healthcare worker with PCR-confirmed SARS-CoV-2 infection or an uninfected control (not recorded which). Each CDR3 is given without its conserved first and last residue. Part of the rows lack a size; the others show once, few, many or a class for expanded clones.

size: NA
V: TRBV12-3/TRBV12-4
CDR3: ASSLRTNRHEQY

size: NA
V: TRBV9
CDR3: ASSVEPGGRETQY

size: many
V: TRBV20-1
CDR3: SASTRDPYEQY

size: NA
V: TRBV14
CDR3: ASSQVSSVEQF

size: many
V: TRBV11-2
CDR3: ASSYLRGRTHNEQF

size: many
V: TRBV12-3/TRBV12-4
CDR3: ASSSGVWTGKGNQPQH

size: many
V: TRBV12-3/TRBV12-4
CDR3: ASSGTSMEQF

size: many
V: TRBV5-1
CDR3: ASSLGGLEWVELETQY

size: NA
V: TRBV5-1
CDR3: ASSLPQGNYGYT

size: many
V: TRBV5-1
CDR3: ASSFDPINEQF

size: many
V: TRBV5-1
CDR3: ASSLDRGSQPQH

size: NA
V: TRBV20-1
CDR3: SASGTGNRSYEQY

size: NA
V: TRBV27
CDR3: ASSFDRDAYNEQF

size: many
V: TRBV7-2
CDR3: ASSLRLAGGYEQY

size: few
V: TRBV27
CDR3: ASSRGYEQY

size: NA
V: TRBV10-3
CDR3: AIGVGSSETQY

size: many
V: TRBV3-1
CDR3: ASSPPGGIDTQY

size: many
V: TRBV7-8
CDR3: ASSKDLRLPREETQY

size: many
V: TRBV27
CDR3: ASSLSENTEAF